Listed below are T cell receptor beta chains from one sample, sequenced in a study of T cell responses to AZD1222 COVID-19 vaccine. Profiling relied on immunoSEQ multiplex PCR, and the TCRdb table lists in-frame clones only, not all of them. The sample lists approximately 120,000 clones; over 90% were seen once. The input for sequencing was peripheral blood, taken on day 0 of AZD1222 vaccination. The origin of the receptors is an adult in good health. The CDR3 runs from the conserved cysteine through the conserved F or W. The order of the fields is J gene, V gene, D gene, clone size, CDR3 protein, CDR3 DNA. The D gene is left open where the match is weak. Size is stated for part of the rows, as once, few or many counts, or as a class when the clone is expanded.

TRBJ1-1,TRBV7-8,.,.,CASSVLTGNTEAFF,TGTGCCAGCAGCGTACTAACAGGGAACACTGAAGCTTTCTTT
TRBJ2-7,TRBV3-1/TRBV3-2,.,.,CASSHSPRPPFLSRSYEQYF,TGTGCCAGCAGCCATTCCCCGAGGCCCCCTTTTTTGTCGAGGTCCTACGAGCAGTACTTC
TRBJ2-7,TRBV6-5,.,.,CASSYSGAYEQYF,TGTGCCAGCAGTTACTCAGGGGCCTACGAGCAGTACTTC
TRBJ1-1,TRBV5-1,.,.,CASSLASGAEAFF,TGCGCCAGCAGCTTGGCATCGGGCGCCGAAGCTTTCTTT
TRBJ1-1,TRBV18,.,.,CASSPGASGTEAFF,TGTGCCAGCTCGCCCGGGGCCTCTGGCACTGAAGCTTTCTTT
TRBJ2-7,TRBV14,.,once,CASSQVVEGPPYF,TGTGCCAGCAGCCAAGTAGTCGAGGGTCCGCCGTACTTC
TRBJ1-5,TRBV9,.,.,CASSVFPEWKTSNQPQHF,TGTGCCAGCAGCGTATTCCCAGAGTGGAAAACTAGCAATCAGCCCCAGCATTTT
TRBJ2-5,TRBV5-1,.,.,CASSLEWGPGETQYF,TGCGCCAGCAGCTTGGAATGGGGGCCGGGAGAGACCCAGTACTTC
TRBJ1-6,TRBV4-2,.,.,CASSQVWEYNSPLHF,TGTGCCAGCAGCCAAGTTTGGGAATATAATTCACCCCTCCACTTT
TRBJ2-1,TRBV9,.,.,CASSSPDQSYNEQFF,TGTGCCAGCAGCTCCCCCGACCAAAGCTACAATGAGCAGTTCTTC
TRBJ2-7,TRBV13,TRBD1,.,CASSEGDRDYHEQYF,TGTGCCAGCAGCGAAGGGGACAGGGATTACCACGAGCAGTACTTC
TRBJ2-1,TRBV28,.,once,CATNPRGHYNEQFF,TGTGCCACCAACCCTCGGGGACACTACAATGAGCAGTTCTTC
TRBJ2-7,TRBV5-1,.,.,CASSNDYSYEQYF,TGCGCCAGCAGCAATGACTACTCCTACGAGCAGTACTTC
TRBJ1-5,TRBV19,TRBD1,.,CASSKQGDQPQHF,TGTGCCAGTAGTAAACAGGGGGATCAGCCCCAGCATTTT
TRBJ2-5,TRBV6-5,.,.,CASSYFAGAETQYF,TGTGCCAGCAGTTATTTTGCGGGGGCGGAGACCCAGTACTTC
TRBJ2-2,TRBV9,.,.,CASSAGGASTGELFF,TGTGCCAGCAGCGCGGGGGGCGCGAGCACCGGGGAGCTGTTTTTT
TRBJ1-1,TRBV19,.,.,CASSIRGPSNTEAFF,TGTGCCAGTAGTATTCGGGGACCTTCGAACACTGAAGCTTTCTTT
TRBJ1-3,TRBV7-9,TRBD1,once,CASSSDRVAGNTIYF,TGTGCCAGCAGCTCAGACAGGGTAGCTGGAAACACCATATATTTT
TRBJ2-1,TRBV6-6,TRBD2,.,CASSYGPSGRYNEQFF,TGTGCCAGCAGTTACGGACCTAGCGGGCGGTACAATGAGCAGTTCTTC
TRBJ1-6,TRBV11-2,TRBD1,.,CASHWRDRGSPLHF,TGTGCCAGCCACTGGCGGGACAGGGGTTCACCCCTCCACTTT
TRBJ2-3,TRBV7-9,.,.,CAGVSDTQYF,TGTGCCGGGGTATCAGATACGCAGTATTTT
TRBJ1-1,TRBV2,TRBD1,.,CASIDRANTEAFF,TGTGCCAGCATCGACAGGGCTAACACTGAAGCTTTCTTT
TRBJ1-3,TRBV5-6,.,.,CASSFNREAGNTIYF,TGTGCCAGCAGCTTCAACAGGGAGGCTGGAAACACCATATATTTT
TRBJ1-3,TRBV10-2,.,.,CASIADGPGNTIYF,TGCGCCAGCATTGCCGATGGGCCTGGAAACACCATATATTTT
TRBJ1-1,TRBV5-1,TRBD1,.,CASSPRTGVPEAFF,TGCGCCAGCAGCCCTCGGACAGGGGTCCCTGAAGCTTTCTTT
TRBJ1-6,TRBV7-2,.,.,CASSEGRSYNSPLHF,TGTGCCAGCAGCGAAGGACGCTCCTATAATTCACCCCTCCACTTT
TRBJ1-3,TRBV7-9,.,.,CASSPLARPRSGNTIYF,TGTGCCAGCAGCCCCTTGGCTCGACCTCGCTCTGGAAACACCATATATTTT
TRBJ1-1,TRBV12-3/TRBV12-4,.,.,CASSLRGESEAFF,TGTGCCAGCAGTTTGAGGGGGGAAAGTGAAGCTTTCTTT
TRBJ1-1,TRBV11-2,.,few,CASSQNSWLREPTEAFF,TGTGCCAGCAGCCAAAATTCTTGGCTGAGGGAGCCCACTGAAGCTTTCTTT
TRBJ1-5,TRBV5-6,.,.,CASSLAGGVLQPQHF,TGTGCCAGCAGCTTGGCCGGCGGGGTGCTACAGCCCCAGCATTTT
TRBJ1-5,TRBV7-8,.,.,CASSPGASYSNQPQHF,TGTGCCAGCAGCCCCGGGGCGAGCTATAGCAATCAGCCCCAGCATTTT
TRBJ1-2,TRBV19,.,.,CASRTALHGYTF,TGTGCCAGTCGGACTGCCCTTCATGGCTACACCTTC
TRBJ1-6,TRBV6-1,.,.,CASSEERPLHF,TGTGCCAGCAGTGAAGAGCGACCCCTCCACTTT
TRBJ2-7,TRBV12-3/TRBV12-4,.,.,CASRPFGDEQYF,TGTGCCAGCAGACCCTTCGGGGACGAGCAGTACTTC
TRBJ2-3,TRBV7-2,.,.,CASSLGGPSTDTQYF,TGTGCCAGCAGCTTAGGGGGACCCAGCACAGATACGCAGTATTTT
TRBJ2-7,TRBV18,TRBD2,.,CASSSEASGGYEQYF,TGTGCCAGCTCATCAGAGGCTAGCGGGGGTTACGAGCAGTACTTC
TRBJ1-5,TRBV27,.,.,CASSLWPNQPQHF,TGTGCCAGCAGTTTATGGCCCAATCAGCCCCAGCATTTT
TRBJ1-1,TRBV5-1,.,.,CASSPRGGLNTEAFF,TGCGCCAGCAGCCCCCGGGGTGGATTGAACACTGAAGCTTTCTTT
TRBJ1-1,TRBV6-5,TRBD1,.,CASSYSNRGEAFF,TGTGCCAGCAGTTACTCCAACAGGGGTGAAGCTTTCTTT